This is a list of T cell receptor beta chains from one sample in a study of cytomegalovirus exposure and HLA in healthy donors. Assay: immunoSEQ multiplex PCR; the TCRdb copy retains only in-frame clones and omits some. The sample lists about 130,000 clones; roughly four fifths were seen once. The sequencing input was PBMCs. The source is a man under 40 in good health and CMV-seronegative. The CDR3 runs from the conserved cysteine through the conserved F or W. A D gene is named only where the DNA matches it firmly. Size is stated for part of the rows, as once, few or many counts, or as a class when the clone is expanded.

J gene | V gene | clone size | D gene | CDR3 protein | CDR3 DNA
TRBJ2-3 | TRBV20-1 | . | . | CSVYSTDTQYF | TGCAGTGTATACTCTACAGATACGCAGTATTTT
TRBJ1-2 | TRBV6-5 | few | TRBD1 | CASSYITGDSSRGYTF | TGTGCCAGCAGTTACATTACAGGGGATTCTTCTAGGGGCTACACCTTC
TRBJ2-1 | TRBV21-1 | many | . | CASRRPGGETGEFDNEQFF | TGTGCCAGTAGACGTCCAGGAGGGGAGACAGGGGAGTTCGACAATGAGCAGTTCTTC
TRBJ2-7 | TRBV30 | . | . | CAWSVVSGGAYEQYF | TGTGCCTGGAGTGTAGTTTCTGGAGGAGCCTACGAGCAGTACTTC
TRBJ1-5 | TRBV6-1 | . | . | CASRGRASNQPQHF | TGTGCCAGCAGGGGGAGGGCCAGCAATCAGCCCCAGCATTTT
TRBJ2-5 | TRBV9 | . | TRBD1 | CASSSGTEETQYF | TGTGCCAGCAGCTCCGGGACAGAAGAGACCCAGTACTTC
TRBJ2-3 | TRBV5-1 | once | TRBD2 | CASSLMPSGASDTQYF | TGCGCCAGCAGCTTGATGCCTAGCGGGGCGTCGGATACGCAGTATTTT
TRBJ2-7 | TRBV28 | . | TRBD1 | CASETGSYEQYF | TGTGCCAGCGAGACAGGGAGTTACGAGCAGTACTTC
TRBJ2-3 | TRBV19 | . | . | CASSNWRTDTQYF | TGTGCCAGTAGTAATTGGCGGACAGATACGCAGTATTTT
TRBJ2-5 | TRBV5-1 | . | . | CASSLELRETQYF | TGCGCCAGCAGCTTGGAACTCCGGGAGACCCAGTACTTC
TRBJ2-3 | TRBV2 | . | TRBD2 | CASVGLAASTDTQYF | TGTGCCAGCGTTGGACTAGCGGCTAGCACAGATACGCAGTATTTT
TRBJ1-1 | TRBV2 | few | . | CASSQGQNTEAFF | TGTGCCAGCAGTCAAGGACAGAACACTGAAGCTTTCTTT
TRBJ2-5 | TRBV13 | . | TRBD2 | CASSSGGQETQYF | TGTGCCAGCAGTTCGGGGGGCCAAGAGACCCAGTACTTC
TRBJ1-1 | TRBV19 | . | . | CATREVRNTEAFF | TGTGCCACCCGCGAGGTTCGGAACACTGAAGCTTTCTTT
TRBJ2-1 | TRBV5-4 | . | . | CASSLDSYSYNEQFF | TGTGCCAGCAGCTTGGATAGCTACTCCTACAATGAGCAGTTCTTC
TRBJ2-7 | TRBV27 | . | TRBD1 | CASSFTRGPYEQYF | TGTGCCAGCAGTTTTACCAGGGGGCCCTACGAGCAGTACTTC
TRBJ1-5 | TRBV27 | . | . | CASSSGSAPRGPQHF | TGTGCCAGCAGTTCCGGTTCGGCACCGCGAGGGCCCCAGCATTTT
TRBJ2-7 | TRBV30 | . | TRBD1 | CASTGTYEQYF | TGTGCCTCGACAGGGACCTACGAGCAGTACTTC
TRBJ2-7 | TRBV5-1 | . | TRBD2 | CASSSGTSGRYEQYF | TGCGCCAGCAGCTCCGGGACTAGCGGGAGATACGAGCAGTACTTC
TRBJ2-1 | TRBV5-4 | . | . | CASSPGYLSYNEQFF | TGTGCCAGCAGCCCAGGGTATCTGTCCTACAATGAGCAGTTCTTC
TRBJ2-1 | TRBV15 | . | TRBD1 | CATSRPQGADNEQFF | TGTGCCACCAGCAGGCCACAGGGGGCAGACAATGAGCAGTTCTTC
TRBJ1-1 | TRBV7-9 | . | . | CASSFQAGNTEAFF | TGTGCCAGCAGCTTCCAGGCAGGGAACACTGAAGCTTTCTTT
TRBJ1-1 | TRBV30 | . | TRBD1 | CAWSEAGGEAFF | TGTGCCTGGAGTGAGGCAGGGGGCGAAGCTTTCTTT
TRBJ1-1 | TRBV19 | . | . | CASSISSTGNTEAFF | TGTGCCAGTAGTATTTCGTCTACGGGTAACACTGAAGCTTTCTTT
TRBJ2-1 | TRBV5-1 | . | . | CASSSLPPSNEQFF | TGCGCCAGCAGCTCCCTTCCCCCCTCGAATGAGCAGTTCTTC
TRBJ2-1 | TRBV4-1 | . | TRBD2 | CASSQLAGVSYNEQFF | TGCGCCAGCAGCCAACTAGCGGGGGTCTCCTACAATGAGCAGTTCTTC
TRBJ1-2 | TRBV28 | . | . | CASSWGVNYGYTF | TGTGCCAGCAGTTGGGGGGTAAACTATGGCTACACCTTC
TRBJ2-3 | TRBV7-2 | . | . | CASSLVGTSTDTQYF | TGTGCCAGCAGCTTAGTTGGGACTAGCACAGATACGCAGTATTTT
TRBJ2-4 | TRBV5-1 | . | . | CASSLLGENIQYF | TGCGCCAGCAGCTTGCTCGGGGAAAACATTCAGTACTTC
TRBJ1-4 | TRBV5-6 | . | TRBD1 | CASSAGTGKLFF | TGTGCCAGCAGCGCCGGGACAGGGAAGCTGTTTTTT
TRBJ2-7 | TRBV7-6 | few | . | CASSLGSTYEQYF | TGTGCCAGCAGCTTAGGCAGTACCTACGAGCAGTACTTC
TRBJ1-2 | TRBV14 | . | . | CASSQEQSNYGYTF | TGTGCCAGCAGCCAAGAACAGAGTAACTATGGCTACACCTTC
TRBJ2-5 | TRBV4-1 | . | TRBD2 | CASRPGVSGSEETQYF | TGCGCCAGCAGACCCGGAGTTAGCGGGAGCGAGGAGACCCAGTACTTC
TRBJ1-1 | TRBV7-3 | once | TRBD1 | CASSWDRNTEAFF | TGTGCCAGCAGCTGGGACAGGAACACTGAAGCTTTCTTT
TRBJ2-7 | TRBV6-1 | . | . | CASRYRTSYEQYF | TGTGCCAGCAGGTACAGGACCAGCTACGAGCAGTACTTC
TRBJ2-5 | TRBV19 | . | TRBD1 | CATGQVQETQYF | TGTGCCACCGGACAGGTCCAAGAGACCCAGTACTTC
TRBJ2-1 | TRBV6-1 | once | . | CASFERGGPYNEQFF | TGTGCCAGCTTTGAAAGGGGAGGCCCCTACAATGAGCAGTTCTTC
TRBJ2-2 | TRBV9 | . | . | CASSVHRFTGELFF | TGTGCCAGCAGCGTACACAGGTTCACCGGGGAGCTGTTTTTT
TRBJ2-3 | TRBV5-1 | once | . | CASSLERGTDTQYF | TGCGCCAGCAGCCTGGAGCGGGGCACAGATACGCAGTATTTT
TRBJ1-3 | TRBV6-1 | . | . | CASSAPGSGNTIYF | TGTGCCAGCAGTGCGCCGGGGTCTGGAAACACCATATATTTT
TRBJ1-2 | TRBV10-3 | . | . | CAIRPAAGLWGYTF | TGTGCCATCAGGCCGGCCGCTGGACTTTGGGGCTACACCTTC
TRBJ2-7 | TRBV9 | . | . | CASSPAGGAGEQYF | TGTGCCAGCAGCCCCGCGGGTGGCGCGGGGGAGCAGTACTTC
TRBJ2-1 | TRBV19 | once | TRBD2 | CATEGLAGGYNEQFF | TGTGCCACCGAGGGACTAGCGGGAGGTTACAATGAGCAGTTCTTC
TRBJ2-7 | TRBV4-1 | . | TRBD1 | CASSQDRTGKAYYEQYF | TGCGCCAGCAGCCAAGATCGGACAGGCAAGGCCTACTACGAGCAGTACTTC
TRBJ2-1 | TRBV19 | . | TRBD2 | CASSVTSVESYNEQFF | TGTGCCAGTAGTGTAACTAGCGTTGAGTCCTACAATGAGCAGTTCTTC